The 20 T cell receptor beta chains listed next were all sequenced from one sample in a study of cytomegalovirus exposure and HLA in healthy donors. Both 60 Vbeta primers and 13 Jbeta primers went into the PCR. Method: immunoSEQ multiplex PCR; TCRdb's copy keeps in-frame clones and lacks some. The sample holds over 70,000 clones, about four fifths seen once. The source material was PBMCs. These receptors all stem from a man aged 50-59 years in good health and CMV-seropositive.

This clone was seen a few times. The chain carries TRBV7-6 and TRBJ1-1; D not certain. Germline CDR1 and CDR2: SGHVS and FNYEAQ. This CDR3 has 14 residues. V was cut by 4 bases and J by 0 bases, with 9 bases left in between. The CDR3 here is CASSSPGVNTEAFF. The DNA for the CDR3 is TGTGCCAGCAGCTCCCCGGGAGTGAACACTGAAGCTTTCTTT.

V gene TRBV5-4 combines with J gene TRBJ1-2, with D unclear. With 4 bases removed from V and 5 bases from J, the gap between germline ends came to 12 bases. Germline V gene data show CDR1 as SGHNT and CDR2 as YYREEE (reference sequence). This CDR3 is 13 amino acids long. CDR3 in DNA: TGTGCCAGCAGCGCCTCGGGAGTATATGGCTACACCTTC. It encodes CASSASGVYGYTF.

The V gene is TRBV21-1, the J gene TRBJ2-4; TRBD1 is the table's D call, not checked against the DNA. TRBV21-1 is a known pseudogene. The CDR3 contains 18 residues. CDR3 nucleotides: TGTGCCAGCAGCGCAGACAACCCCTCGGTTCTAGCCAAAAACATTCAGTACTTC. Amino acids: CASSADNPSVLAKNIQYF.

This clone showed up just a few times. V and J are TRBV20-1 and TRBJ2-7, with D unclear. Germline V gives CDR1 DFQATT, CDR2 SNEGSKA (reference sequence). Deletions cut 3 bases from V and 6 bases from J, with 9 bases between. The CDR3 is 11 amino acids. The CDR3 DNA reads TGCAGTGCTAGTGAGGAAACCGAGCAGTACTTC. Its translation: CSASEETEQYF.

This CDR3 reads CASSLPDQPQHF. The CDR3 DNA reads as TGTGCCAGCAGCTTACCAGATCAGCCCCAGCATTTT. V and J are TRBV7-8 and TRBJ1-5; D is unresolved. The CDR3 is 12 residues long. Trimming took off 2 bases at V and 5 bases at J, with 4 bases between the two ends. From germline, CDR1 is SGHVS and CDR2 FQNEAQ.

The genes are TRBV7-9 and TRBJ2-1; TRBD2 agrees at 8 bases. CDR1 is SEHNR, CDR2 FQNEAQ, per germline (reference sequence). With V trimmed by 4 bases and J by 9 bases, 8 bases remained unmatched. The CDR3 loop spans 14 amino acids. The CDR3 DNA sequence: TGTGCCAGCAGCTCCTGGGTGGCGGGGGGTGAGCAGTTCTTC. It codes for CASSSWVAGGEQFF.

Comment on this clone: The junction shows a germline mismatch at one end, possibly a read error. V is TRBV30 and J is TRBJ1-2, with unresolved D. From germline, CDR1 is GTSNPN and CDR2 SVGIG (reference sequence). This CDR3 has 11 residues. In nucleotides, the CDR3 is TGTGCCTGGAGTGTACCTCCCTCCCTTACTTTC. As protein: CAWSVPPSLTF.

This chain links TRBV2 with TRBJ1-2; the match to TRBD1 covers 7 bases. CDR3 length equals 16 residues. Germline V gives CDR1 SNHLY, CDR2 FYNNEI. J was trimmed by 8 bases and V by 0 bases; bases with no gene match: 12. DNA for the CDR3: TGTGCCAGCAGTGAAGCGCTTCGAAAGGGGGCGGAGGGCTACACCTTC. Protein sequence: CASSEALRKGAEGYTF.

The genes are TRBV7-2 and TRBJ2-7, with 9 nucleotides matching TRBD2. Unmatched junction bases numbered 10, after V lost 2 bases and J lost 5 bases. The germline CDR1 and CDR2 sequences are SGHTA and FQGNSA. The CDR3 covers 16 residues. CDR3 sequence reads: CASSLRSTSGGNEQYF. CDR3 coding DNA: TGTGCCAGCAGCTTAAGGTCGACTAGCGGAGGCAACGAGCAGTACTTC.

This clone was observed a few times. V and J are TRBV5-1 and TRBJ2-3; 7 positions agree with TRBD2. The germline V gene encodes CDR1 SGHRS and CDR2 YFSETQ. The CDR3 totals 14 residues. V lost 0 bases and J lost 5; bases outside the gene matches: 3. In DNA form, the CDR3 reads TGCGCCAGCAGCTTGGACGGGACTATAGATACGCAGTATTTT. This translates into CASSLDGTIDTQYF.

This chain uses TRBV5-1 with TRBJ2-5; the D gene is possibly TRBD1 (6 bases). In germline, CDR1 is SGHRS, CDR2 YFSETQ. The CDR3 has 13 residues. Trimming shortened V by 6 bases and J by 3 bases, and 12 bases separated the two germline ends. CDR3 loop: CASNRNREETQYF. Written as DNA, the CDR3 is TGCGCCAGCAACAGGAACAGGGAAGAGACCCAGTACTTC.

This clone was seen just once. The chain couples TRBV5-6 to TRBJ2-1; 9 bases align to TRBD2. Germline trimming cut 5 bases from V and 4 bases from J; bases unmatched to any gene: 10. From germline, CDR1 is SGHDT and CDR2 YYEEEE. The length of the CDR3 is 16 residues. As DNA, the CDR3 is TGTGCCAGCAGTTCCGGTCTTAGCGGGAGTTACAATGAGCAGTTCTTC. Translated, it gives CASSSGLSGSYNEQFF.

Concerning this clone itself: One junction end disagrees with the germline gene, perhaps due to a read error. This rearrangement joins TRBV7-9 to TRBJ1-4, with TRBD1 matching over 10 bases. Germline CDR1 is SEHNR and CDR2 is FQNEAQ (reference sequence). The CDR3 has 16 amino acids. The CDR3 loop is CSSSLASGTGDEKLFF. CDR3 in DNA: TGTTCCAGCAGCTTAGCCTCCGGGACAGGGGACGAAAAACTGTTTTTT.

The chain has TRBV18 and TRBJ1-1; D call uncertain. V gave up 4 bases and J gave up 2 bases, with 11 bases separating them. The germline gives CDR1 KGHSH, CDR2 LQKENI. This CDR3 region has 14 residues. This chain's CDR3 is CASSQVAQNTEAFF. CDR3 in DNA: TGTGCCAGCTCACAAGTCGCACAAAACACTGAAGCTTTCTTT.

The J gene is TRBJ1-4, the V gene TRBV30; tentatively, D is TRBD1 (5 bases). The germline gives CDR1 GTSNPN, CDR2 SVGIG (reference sequence). There are 12 residues in the CDR3. With 2 bases removed from V and 12 bases from J, the gap between germline ends came to 13 bases. This CDR3 is CAWSPRQGELFF. DNA of the CDR3: TGTGCCTGGAGTCCCCGTCAGGGTGAACTGTTTTTT. The full variable domain, rest sourced from reference TRBV30 and TRBJ1-4, is SQTIHQWPATLVQPVGSPLSLECTVEGTSNPNLYWYRQAAGRGLQLLFYSVGIGQISSEVPQNLSASRPQDRQFILSSKKLLLSDSGFYLCAWSPRQGELFFGSGTQLSVL.

The CDR3 protein is CARREEGAGVFTEAFF. CDR3 sequence (DNA): TGTGCCAGGCGGGAAGAGGGGGCCGGGGTTTTCACTGAAGCTTTCTTT. The rearrangement links TRBV19 to TRBJ1-1, with 7 bases identical to TRBD1. Trimming cost V 9 bases and J 4 bases; bases outside gene matches: 17. CDR1 is LNHDA, CDR2 SQIVND, per germline (reference sequence). The length of the CDR3 is 16 residues.

This clone was recorded only once. The chain couples TRBV19 to TRBJ2-7, with 10 bases matching TRBD2. The CDR3 length is 15 residues. With V trimmed by 5 bases and J by 2 bases, 6 bases remained unmatched. Germline V gene sequence: CDR1 LNHDA, CDR2 SQIVND (reference sequence). The DNA of the CDR3 is TGTGCCAGTAGTTACAGACTAGCGGGCACCTACGAGCAGTACTTC. Translation: CASSYRLAGTYEQYF.

DNA of the CDR3: TGTGCCAGCAGTCCAAAAGGGGCCGGACGGGAGACCCAGTACTTC. Protein: CASSPKGAGRETQYF. J is TRBJ2-5 and V is TRBV25-1, with D possibly being TRBD1 (5 bases). V was pared by 5 bases and J by 5 bases, with 18 bases between. Germline values: CDR1 MGHDK, CDR2 SYGVNS. This CDR3 region has 15 residues.

J is TRBJ1-2 and V is TRBV4-1, with D possibly TRBD1 on 6 matching bases. Trimming left V 4 bases short and J 3 bases short, with 21 bases between. The CDR3 runs 17 residues. The germline gives CDR1 MGHRA, CDR2 YSYEKL. The CDR3, as DNA: TGCGCCAGCAGCCTTACTCCTAAAGGGGGGGTTGACTATGGCTACACCTTC. This sequence encodes CASSLTPKGGVDYGYTF.

This chain's CDR3 is CASSLGNREQPQHF. CDR3 nucleotides: TGTGCCAGCAGCTTGGGAAACAGGGAGCAGCCCCAGCATTTT. The chain has TRBV5-8 and TRBJ1-5, with TRBD1 as a possible D gene (6 bases). With 0 bases removed from V and 7 bases from J, the gap between germline ends came to 11 bases. CDR1 is SGHTS and CDR2 is YDEGEE in the germline V gene. CDR3 size: 14 residues.